This TCR beta chain was captured in a study of molecular identifiers for immune sequencing clone quantification. This clonotype was observed a few times. Germline V lookup: CDR1 SEHNR, CDR2 FQNEAQ (reference sequence). The CDR3 consists of 15 residues. After removal of 8 bases from V and 3 bases from J, the junction contained 9 bases not matched to a gene. TCRdb independently ran MiXCR on the PCR reads; one entry per CDR3 protein. Here the sample spans about 500,000 distinct CDR3 sequences, 20% to 25% being singletons. Specimen: naive CD8+ T cells from blood, with Jurkat cell RNA spiked in. The subset was: FACS-sorted CD8+CD4-CCR7+CD45RA+ naive T cells. The rearrangement joins TRBV7-9 to TRBJ1-1, with 10 bases matching TRBD1. This TCR derives from a human donor in good health. Some libraries in this study had Jurkat cell RNA spiked in. The CDR3 DNA follows: TGTGCCAGCGACCGTGTGGGACAGGGGTACACTGAAGCTTTCTTT. This sequence encodes CASDRVGQGYTEAFF.